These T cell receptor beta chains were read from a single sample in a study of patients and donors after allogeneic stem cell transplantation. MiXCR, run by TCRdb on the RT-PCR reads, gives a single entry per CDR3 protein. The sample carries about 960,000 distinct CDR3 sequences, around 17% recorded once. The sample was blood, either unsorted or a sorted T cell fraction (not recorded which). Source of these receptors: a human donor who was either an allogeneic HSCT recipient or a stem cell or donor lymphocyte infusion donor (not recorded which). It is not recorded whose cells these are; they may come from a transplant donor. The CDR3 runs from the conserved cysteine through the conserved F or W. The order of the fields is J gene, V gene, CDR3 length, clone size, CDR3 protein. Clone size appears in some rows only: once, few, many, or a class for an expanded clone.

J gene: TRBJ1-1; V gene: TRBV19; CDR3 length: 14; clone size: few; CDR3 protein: CASSMSQGDTEAFF
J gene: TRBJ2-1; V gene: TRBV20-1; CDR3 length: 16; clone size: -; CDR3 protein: CSARGMRLGFNNEQLF
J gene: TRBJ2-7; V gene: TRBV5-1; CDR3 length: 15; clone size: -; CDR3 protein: CASSPRTDVTYEQYF
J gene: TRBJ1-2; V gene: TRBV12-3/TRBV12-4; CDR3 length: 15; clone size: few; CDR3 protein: CASSFDRRYNYGYTF
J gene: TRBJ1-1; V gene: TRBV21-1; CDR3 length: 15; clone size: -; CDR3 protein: CASSKWVAGPTEAFF
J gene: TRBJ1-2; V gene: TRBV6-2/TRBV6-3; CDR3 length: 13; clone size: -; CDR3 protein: CASSKQGAGGYTF
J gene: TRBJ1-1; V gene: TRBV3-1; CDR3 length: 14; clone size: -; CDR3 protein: CASSQRDKNTEAFF
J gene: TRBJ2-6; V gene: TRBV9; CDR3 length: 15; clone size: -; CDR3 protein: CASSVLGSGANVLTF
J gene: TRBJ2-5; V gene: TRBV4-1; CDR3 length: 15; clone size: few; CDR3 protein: CASSQVLGPKETQYF
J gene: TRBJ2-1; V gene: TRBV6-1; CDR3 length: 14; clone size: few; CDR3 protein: CASSVQRVANEQFF
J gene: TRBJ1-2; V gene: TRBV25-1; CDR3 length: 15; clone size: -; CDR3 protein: CASSETGGANYGYTF
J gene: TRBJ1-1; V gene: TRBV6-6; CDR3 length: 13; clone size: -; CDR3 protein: CASSYGLTTEAFF
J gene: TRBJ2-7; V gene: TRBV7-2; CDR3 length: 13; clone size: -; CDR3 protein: CASSLWRGYEQYF
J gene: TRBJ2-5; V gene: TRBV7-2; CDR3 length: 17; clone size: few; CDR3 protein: CASSRTYPWTPQETQYF
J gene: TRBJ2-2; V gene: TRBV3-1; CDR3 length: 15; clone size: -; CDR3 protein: CASNRGQNPPRELFF
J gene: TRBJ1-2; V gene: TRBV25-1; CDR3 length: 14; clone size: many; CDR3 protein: CASSDGRGRAGYTF
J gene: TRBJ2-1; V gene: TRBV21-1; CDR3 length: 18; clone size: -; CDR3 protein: CASSKGILPWGPYNEQFF
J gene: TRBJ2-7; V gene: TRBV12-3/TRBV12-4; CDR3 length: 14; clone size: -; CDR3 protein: CASSPFEGGYEQYF
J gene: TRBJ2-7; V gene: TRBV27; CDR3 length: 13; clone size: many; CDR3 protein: CASRPGTAYEQYF
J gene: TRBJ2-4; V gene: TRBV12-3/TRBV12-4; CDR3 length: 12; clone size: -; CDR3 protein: CASSLDSNIQYF
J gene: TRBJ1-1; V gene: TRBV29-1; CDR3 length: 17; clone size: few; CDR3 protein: CSATGGLFFPMNTEAFF
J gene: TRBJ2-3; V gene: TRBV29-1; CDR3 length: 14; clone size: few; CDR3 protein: CSAQITTSTDTQYF
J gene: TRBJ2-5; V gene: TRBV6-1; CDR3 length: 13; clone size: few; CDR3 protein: CASSLQTSETQYF
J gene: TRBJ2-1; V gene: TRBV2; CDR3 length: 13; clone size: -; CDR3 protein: CASIRRPYNEQFF
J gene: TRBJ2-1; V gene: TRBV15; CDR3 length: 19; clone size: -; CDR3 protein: CATSRDGTSGRPSYNEQFF
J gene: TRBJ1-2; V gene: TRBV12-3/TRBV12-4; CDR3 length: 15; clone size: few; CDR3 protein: CASSLWLLSHYGYTF
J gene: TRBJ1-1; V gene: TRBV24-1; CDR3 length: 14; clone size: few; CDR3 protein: CATSGGGRNTEAFF
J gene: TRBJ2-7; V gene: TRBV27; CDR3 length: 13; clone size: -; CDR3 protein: CASSLGGTSEQYF
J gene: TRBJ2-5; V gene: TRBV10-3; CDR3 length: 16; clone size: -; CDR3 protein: CAISGPLDRDGETQYF